The 21 T cell receptor beta chains reported below all come from one sample, sequenced in a study of T cells in women clearing cervical HPV infection. The method was immunoSEQ multiplex PCR; TCRdb's version includes in-frame clones alone and lacks a portion of them. This sample lists about 37,000 clones; its ten largest clones have approximately 1.4%. The sample taken for sequencing was blood buffy coat. These receptors originate from a woman aged 18 to 75 with a cervical HPV16 infection that either progressed to CIN3+ or cleared (not recorded which).

Comments on this clone: The read ends 3 residues early relative to the CDR3; the germline J gene fills the gap. The chain uses TRBV5-1 and TRBJ1-1, with a weak D call TRBD1 (6 bases). V lost 2 bases and J lost 0, with 8 bases in between. The CDR3 totals 14 residues. Looked up from germline, CDR1 is SGHRS and CDR2 is YFSETQ. The sequenced CDR3 bases are TGCGCCAGCAGCTTCCGACAGGTGAACACTGAA. This codes for CASSFRQVNTE. In full, the CDR3 reads CASSFRQVNTEAFF.

Note on this clone: The read terminates 3 residues before the CDR3 end, so the remaining end is supplied by the germline J gene. The chain carries TRBV7-2 and TRBJ1-4; no definite D call. The CDR3 is made up of 12 amino acids. Trimming took off 6 bases at V and 2 bases at J, with 4 bases between the two ends. Germline V lookup: CDR1 SGHTA, CDR2 FQGNSA. The DNA read from the CDR3 is TGTGCCAGCAGGAGCACTAATGAAAAA. Encoded protein: CASRSTNEK. The entire CDR3 protein reads CASRSTNEKLFF.

CDR3 region: CASSLMTGGYTEAFF. The sequenced CDR3 bases are TGTGCCAGCAGCTTAATGACAGGGGGCTACACTGAA. The gene calls are TRBV7-3 and TRBJ1-1; 10 nucleotides agree with TRBD1. Coverage ceases 3 residues before the CDR3 finishes, and the germline J gene fills in the end. CDR3 length equals 15 residues. Trimming removed 1 base from V and 3 bases from J; junction bases left unmatched: 2. CDR1 is SGHTA, CDR2 FQGTGA, per germline.

Details on this clone: With the read ending 3 residues before the CDR3 end, the germline J gene is used to fill in that end. V and J are TRBV7-9 and TRBJ1-4; D might be TRBD1 (5 bases). The CDR3 runs 15 residues. Trimming left V 5 bases short and J 6 bases short, with 16 bases between. Per the germline V gene, CDR1 is SEHNR and CDR2 is FQNEAQ (reference sequence). Here the CDR3 reads CASSPDSGRDEKLFF. The part of the CDR3 DNA that was read is TGTGCCAGCAGCCCCGACAGCGGGAGGGATGAAAAA.

Note on this clone: The CDR3 goes on 3 residues after the read ends, and that part is filled in from the germline J gene. The chain couples TRBV11-3 to TRBJ2-2; D is unclear. Germline lookup yields CDR1 SGHNT and CDR2 YENEEA. The CDR3 runs to 14 residues. The germline V and J ends were trimmed by 0 bases and 3 bases, with 5 bases remaining between them. The CDR3 spells CASSLDRDTGELFF. Incomplete CDR3 DNA: TGTGCCAGCAGCTTAGATCGTGACACCGGGGAG.

As concerns this clone: The DNA ends 3 residues before the CDR3 does, and the rest of the CDR3 is filled in from the germline J gene. V and J are TRBV10-3 and TRBJ2-1; a weak D match, TRBD2 (6 bases). Germline CDR1 reads ENHRY; CDR2 reads SYGVKD. This CDR3 comprises 16 residues. Deletions cut 2 bases from V and 0 bases from J, with 11 bases between. The CDR3 bases that were read are TGTGCCATCAGTGAGGCGACTAGGAGCTCCTACAATGAG. Translation gives CAISEATRSSYNE. The whole CDR3 region reads CAISEATRSSYNEQFF.

In the case of this clone: The read stops 3 residues short of the end of the CDR3; the missing end is completed from the germline J gene. This chain uses TRBV30 with TRBJ1-2, with D possibly matching TRBD1 (5 bases). This CDR3 spans 12 amino acids. The germline CDR1 and CDR2 sequences are GTSNPN and SVGIG (reference sequence). The covered CDR3 bases are TGTGCCTGGAGTAGACCGGGGGTCGGC. Protein sequence: CAWSRPGVG. The full CDR3 protein reads CAWSRPGVGYTF.

As to this clone: The CDR3 end falls 3 residues outside the read, so it is completed with the germline J gene. V is TRBV18 and J is TRBJ2-3; 9 bases match TRBD1. The V segment lost 6 bases and the J segment 4 bases; nucleotides outside the gene matches: 11. The CDR3 length is 16 residues. Germline V gene lookup returns CDR1 KGHSH and CDR2 LQKENI. CDR3 in amino acids: CASSPGTGISPDTQYF. The part of the CDR3 DNA that was read is TGTGCCAGCTCTCCGGGGACAGGGATTAGCCCAGATACG.

In the case of this clone: The CDR3 end lies 3 residues beyond the end of the read and is filled in from the germline J gene. V usage is TRBV7-9 and J usage is TRBJ2-7; D gene unclear. Per germline, CDR1 SEHNR and CDR2 FQNEAQ (reference sequence). Trimming stripped 2 bases from V and 3 bases from J, with 11 bases between. The CDR3 is 14 residues long. Partial CDR3 DNA: TGTGCCAGCAGCTTAACGGGTTGGAGCTACGAG. It yields the protein CASSLTGWSYE. The complete CDR3 sequence is CASSLTGWSYEQYF.

Remarks on this clone: The read terminates 3 residues ahead of where the CDR3 ends, so the germline J gene completes it. The chain has TRBV18 and TRBJ2-3; 10 bases map to TRBD2. The germline gives CDR1 KGHSH, CDR2 LQKENI. The CDR3 runs 16 residues. CDR3: CASSPTWTSGQETQYF. The CDR3 DNA, read in part, is TGTGCCAGCTCACCTACTTGGACTAGCGGCCAAGAGACG.

A remark on this clone: Sequencing ends 3 residues short of the CDR3 end; the germline J gene provides the rest. V and J are TRBV18 and TRBJ1-1, with TRBD1 as a possible D gene (6 bases). In germline, CDR1 is KGHSH, CDR2 LQKENI. V lost 2 bases and J 1 base, leaving 14 bases between the germline ends. The CDR3 totals 16 residues. The CDR3 protein is CASSPLGQGRNTEAFF. CDR3 bases read: TGTGCCAGCTCACCATTGGGGCAGGGGCGGAACACTGAA.

About this clone: With the read ending 3 residues before the CDR3 end, the germline J gene is used to fill in that end. This chain connects TRBV20-1 to TRBJ2-7; a possible D gene is TRBD2 (7 bases). Germline-derived CDR1 and CDR2 are DFQATT and SNEGSKA (reference sequence). The CDR3 is 14 amino acids. The V and J ends lost 3 bases and 4 bases respectively, with 16 bases between them. CDR3 loop: CSARELRGTYEQYF. The sequenced part of the CDR3 DNA is TGCAGTGCTAGGGAATTGCGGGGGACATACGAG.

About this clone itself: The read terminates 3 residues ahead of where the CDR3 ends, so the germline J gene completes it. V is TRBV19 and J is TRBJ2-5, with 9 bases identical to TRBD2. CDR1 LNHDA and CDR2 SQIVND come from the germline V gene (reference sequence). The CDR3 sequence is 16 residues long. Unmatched junction bases numbered 10, after V lost 3 bases and J lost 5 bases. The CDR3 DNA, read in part, is TGTGCCAGTAGTATTATAGTTGGACTAGCGACGGAGACC. It is translated as CASSIIVGLATET. The whole CDR3 is CASSIIVGLATETQYF.

In regard to this clone: The read is 3 residues too short to cover the CDR3 end, so that end is filled in from the germline J gene. The rearrangement uses TRBV20-1 and TRBJ1-4; a possible D gene is TRBD1 (6 bases). CDR3 length: 14 residues. V gave up 5 bases and J gave up 5 bases, with 15 bases separating them. Germline CDR1 DFQATT, CDR2 SNEGSKA (reference sequence). The CDR3 bases that were read are TGCAGTGCTCAGGGGAGGCAGATAAATGAAAAA. The encoded protein is CSAQGRQINEK. The CDR3 in full is CSAQGRQINEKLFF.

Concerning this clone itself: From the germline J gene comes the end of the CDR3, since the read stops 3 residues before it. Other nucleotide sequences from this sample produce the same CDR3. V usage is TRBV2 and J usage is TRBJ2-7; 8 bases line up with TRBD1. The germline gives CDR1 SNHLY, CDR2 FYNNEI. J was trimmed by 0 bases and V by 6 bases; bases with no gene match: 7. This CDR3 is 15 amino acids long. CDR3 DNA, as far as it was read: TGTGCCAGCAGATACGGACAGGGATACTCCTACGAG. Its translation is CASRYGQGYSYE. The whole CDR3 sequence is CASRYGQGYSYEQYF.

Notes on this clone: The read stops 3 residues short of the end of the CDR3; the missing end is completed from the germline J gene. The chain uses TRBV30 and TRBJ1-1; D remains unclear. The germline V gene has CDR1 GTSNPN and CDR2 SVGIG (reference sequence). This CDR3 is built from 14 residues. V lost 2 bases to trimming and J lost 4 bases, with 14 bases between them. The covered CDR3 bases are TGTGCCTGGAGTACCGACATGATATCCACTGAA. Its protein product is CAWSTDMISTE. The CDR3 as a whole reads CAWSTDMISTEAFF. The full variable domain, its missing parts supplied by reference TRBV30 and TRBJ1-1, is SQTIHQWPATLVQPVGSPLSLECTVEGTSNPNLYWYRQAAGRGLQLLFYSVGIGQISSEVPQNLSASRPQDRQFILSSKKLLLSDSGFYLCAWSTDMISTEAFFGQGTRLTVV.

Note on this clone: The sequence runs out 3 residues before the end of the CDR3; the remainder is reconstructed from the germline J gene. The chain combines TRBV18 with TRBJ2-7; 7 positions agree with TRBD2. The CDR3 sequence is 14 residues long. V dropped 6 bases and J dropped 6; count of bases not matched to a gene: 11. Germline lookup yields CDR1 KGHSH and CDR2 LQKENI. CDR3 DNA (partial): TGTGCCAGCTCCCTACTAGCGACCGCGCCCGAG. Encoded protein: CASSLLATAPE. The whole CDR3 sequence reads CASSLLATAPEQYF.

For this clone: With the read ending 3 residues before the CDR3 end, the germline J gene is used to fill in that end. This chain links TRBV5-1 with TRBJ1-4; TRBD1 aligns across 7 bases. This CDR3 spans 15 amino acids. Germline V lookup: CDR1 SGHRS, CDR2 YFSETQ. Losses at the gene ends were 0 bases for V and 4 bases for J; bases not matched to a gene: 3. Partial CDR3 DNA: TGCGCCAGCAGCTTGGGAGGGGGCGGTAATGAAAAA. Translated, it gives CASSLGGGGNEK. In full, the CDR3 is CASSLGGGGNEKLFF.

As for this clone: The CDR3 is cut off 3 residues early in the read; its end comes from the germline J gene. The same CDR3 also results from other DNA sequences found in this sample. The genes are TRBV18 and TRBJ1-2, with D unresolved. The V end was cut by 3 bases, the J end by 5 bases, with 10 bases between. The CDR3 is 13 residues long. The germline V gene has CDR1 KGHSH and CDR2 LQKENI. Partial CDR3 DNA: TGTGCCAGCTCACCGCCGTCGGGTTATGGC. Protein product: CASSPPSGYG. The entire CDR3 is CASSPPSGYGYTF. Using reference TRBV18 and TRBJ1-2 for the parts outside the CDR3, the full variable domain is NAGVMQNPRHLVRRRGQEARLRCSPMKGHSHVYWYRQLPEEGLKFMVYLQKENIIDESGMPKERFSAEFPKEGPSILRIQQVVRGDSAAYFCASSPPSGYGYTFGSGTRLTVV.

Comment on this clone: The read falls 3 residues short of the CDR3 end, and the missing part is taken from the germline J gene. This chain links TRBV5-3 with TRBJ1-1; D is unclear. TRBV5-3 is placed among ORFs of uncertain function. The V gene lost 1 base and the J gene lost 0 bases, with 13 bases spanning the gap. The CDR3 extends over 16 amino acids. CDR3 DNA (partial): TGTGCCAGAAGCTTGCGCGGAAGAACTATGAACACTGAA. Protein: CARSLRGRTMNTE. The whole CDR3 sequence reads CARSLRGRTMNTEAFF.

Remarks on this clone: Sequencing ends 3 residues short of the CDR3 end; the germline J gene provides the rest. The V call is TRBV2, the J call TRBJ1-6; D possibly corresponds to TRBD1 (6 bases). The length of the CDR3 is 15 residues. Trimming took off 5 bases at V and 5 bases at J, with 13 bases between the two ends. CDR1 and CDR2 from the germline V gene are SNHLY and FYNNEI. This CDR3 is CASSPGQTNNSPLHF. The covered CDR3 bases are TGTGCCAGCAGTCCCGGACAGACCAATAATTCACCC.